This is a list of T cell receptor beta chains from one sample in a study of blood T cell repertoires in COVID-19. The data were produced by immunoSEQ multiplex PCR, yet TCRdb's version contains in-frame clones alone and is incomplete. In the table there are under 200,000 clones, 75% to 90% of which are singletons. The specimen sequenced was PBMCs or T cells enriched from blood (not recorded which). These receptors were obtained from a woman younger than 35 who had recovered from COVID-19. Both conserved end residues are part of each CDR3. Fields, in order: J gene, CDR3 length, V gene, CDR3 protein.

J gene: TRBJ2-2; CDR3 length: 15; V gene: TRBV27; CDR3 protein: CASSFSSRGGGELFF
J gene: TRBJ2-6; CDR3 length: 17; V gene: TRBV5-1; CDR3 protein: CASSSTGSHSGANVLTF
J gene: TRBJ2-2; CDR3 length: 14; V gene: TRBV19; CDR3 protein: CASGGVSNTGELFF
J gene: TRBJ1-3; CDR3 length: 17; V gene: TRBV5-1; CDR3 protein: CASSLSQAGGTGNTIYF
J gene: TRBJ2-1; CDR3 length: 13; V gene: TRBV5-1; CDR3 protein: CASSGGLVNEQFF
J gene: TRBJ2-2; CDR3 length: 19; V gene: TRBV27; CDR3 protein: CASSSRTSGRALGTGELFF
J gene: TRBJ1-2; CDR3 length: 15; V gene: TRBV7-2; CDR3 protein: CASSSGQWRDYGYTF
J gene: TRBJ2-1; CDR3 length: 14; V gene: TRBV5-6; CDR3 protein: CGSHEQGLNNEQFF
J gene: TRBJ1-3; CDR3 length: 15; V gene: TRBV6-1; CDR3 protein: CASSDYRGIGNTIYF
J gene: TRBJ2-1; CDR3 length: 15; V gene: TRBV7-7; CDR3 protein: CASSLALADYNEQFF
J gene: TRBJ1-1; CDR3 length: 14; V gene: TRBV7-9; CDR3 protein: CASSFWDSNTEAFF
J gene: TRBJ2-3; CDR3 length: 15; V gene: TRBV7-9; CDR3 protein: CASSLGSGVTDTQYF
J gene: TRBJ2-2; CDR3 length: 15; V gene: TRBV11-1; CDR3 protein: CASSLLTANTGELFF
J gene: TRBJ2-7; CDR3 length: 14; V gene: TRBV18; CDR3 protein: CASSPDSTGGEQYF
J gene: TRBJ1-2; CDR3 length: 14; V gene: TRBV28; CDR3 protein: CASSSPGRNYGYTF
J gene: TRBJ1-6; CDR3 length: 16; V gene: TRBV27; CDR3 protein: CASSVGRSSYNSPLHF
J gene: TRBJ2-1; CDR3 length: 14; V gene: TRBV5-1; CDR3 protein: CASSLGGPLGEQFF
J gene: TRBJ2-1; CDR3 length: 16; V gene: TRBV5-4; CDR3 protein: CASSLGTSGRTNEQFF
J gene: TRBJ2-3; CDR3 length: 19; V gene: TRBV5-5; CDR3 protein: CASSSPPGLAGVYTDTQYF
J gene: TRBJ2-7; CDR3 length: 14; V gene: TRBV19; CDR3 protein: CASSIRGPLSEQYF
J gene: TRBJ2-3; CDR3 length: 14; V gene: TRBV2; CDR3 protein: CASMVALSTDTQYF
J gene: TRBJ1-2; CDR3 length: 15; V gene: TRBV7-9; CDR3 protein: CASSSSTGTNYGYTF
J gene: TRBJ2-7; CDR3 length: 17; V gene: TRBV15; CDR3 protein: CATSRERRLFAGYEQYF
J gene: TRBJ1-3; CDR3 length: 14; V gene: TRBV29-1; CDR3 protein: CSVEGQGAGNTIYF
J gene: TRBJ2-2; CDR3 length: 14; V gene: TRBV2; CDR3 protein: CASSASLGTGELFF
J gene: TRBJ2-5; CDR3 length: 15; V gene: TRBV5-4; CDR3 protein: CASSDRAGGGETQYF
J gene: TRBJ1-5; CDR3 length: 13; V gene: TRBV3-1/TRBV3-2; CDR3 protein: CASSHPGRKPQHF
J gene: TRBJ2-7; CDR3 length: 17; V gene: TRBV19; CDR3 protein: CASSVTSGSFPIHEQYF
J gene: TRBJ2-1; CDR3 length: 15; V gene: TRBV6-4; CDR3 protein: CASSPDRGSYNEQFF
J gene: TRBJ2-7; CDR3 length: 14; V gene: TRBV27; CDR3 protein: CASSLSRESYEQYF
J gene: TRBJ2-7; CDR3 length: 13; V gene: TRBV27; CDR3 protein: CASSFPGYYEQYF
J gene: TRBJ1-3; CDR3 length: 15; V gene: TRBV7-9; CDR3 protein: CASRPDRLSGNTIYF
J gene: TRBJ2-1; CDR3 length: 13; V gene: TRBV9; CDR3 protein: CASSVDTGNEQFF
J gene: TRBJ2-3; CDR3 length: 13; V gene: TRBV15; CDR3 protein: CATSRDLTDTQYF